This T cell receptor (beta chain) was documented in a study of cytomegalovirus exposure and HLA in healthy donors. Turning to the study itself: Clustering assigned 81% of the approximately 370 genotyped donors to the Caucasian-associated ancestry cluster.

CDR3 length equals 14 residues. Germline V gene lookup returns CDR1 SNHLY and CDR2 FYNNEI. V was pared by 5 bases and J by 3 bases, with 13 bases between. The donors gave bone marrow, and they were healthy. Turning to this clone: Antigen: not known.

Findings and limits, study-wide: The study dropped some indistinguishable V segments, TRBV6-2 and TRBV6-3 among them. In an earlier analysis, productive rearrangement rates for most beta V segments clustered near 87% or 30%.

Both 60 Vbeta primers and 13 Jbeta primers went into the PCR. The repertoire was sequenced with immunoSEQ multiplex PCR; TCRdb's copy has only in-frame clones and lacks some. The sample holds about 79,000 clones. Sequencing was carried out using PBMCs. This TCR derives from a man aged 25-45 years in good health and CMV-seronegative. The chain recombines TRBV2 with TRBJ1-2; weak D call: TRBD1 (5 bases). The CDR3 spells CASSPTTVHYGYTF. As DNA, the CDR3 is TGTGCCAGCAGTCCCACGACAGTTCACTATGGCTACACCTTC.